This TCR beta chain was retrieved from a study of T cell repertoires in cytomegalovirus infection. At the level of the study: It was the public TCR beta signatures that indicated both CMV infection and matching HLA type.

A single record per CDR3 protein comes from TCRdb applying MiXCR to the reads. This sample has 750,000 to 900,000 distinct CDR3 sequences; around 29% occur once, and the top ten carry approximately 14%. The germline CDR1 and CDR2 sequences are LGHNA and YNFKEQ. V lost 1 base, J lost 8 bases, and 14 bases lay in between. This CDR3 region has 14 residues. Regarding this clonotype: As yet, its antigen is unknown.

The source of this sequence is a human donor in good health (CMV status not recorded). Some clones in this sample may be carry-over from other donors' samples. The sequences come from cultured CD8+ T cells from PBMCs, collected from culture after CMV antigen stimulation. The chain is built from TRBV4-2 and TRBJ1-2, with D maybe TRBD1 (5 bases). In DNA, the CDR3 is TGTGCCAGCAGCCAAGGGGGGGAGAAGGCCGGCTACACCTTC. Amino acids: CASSQGGEKAGYTF.